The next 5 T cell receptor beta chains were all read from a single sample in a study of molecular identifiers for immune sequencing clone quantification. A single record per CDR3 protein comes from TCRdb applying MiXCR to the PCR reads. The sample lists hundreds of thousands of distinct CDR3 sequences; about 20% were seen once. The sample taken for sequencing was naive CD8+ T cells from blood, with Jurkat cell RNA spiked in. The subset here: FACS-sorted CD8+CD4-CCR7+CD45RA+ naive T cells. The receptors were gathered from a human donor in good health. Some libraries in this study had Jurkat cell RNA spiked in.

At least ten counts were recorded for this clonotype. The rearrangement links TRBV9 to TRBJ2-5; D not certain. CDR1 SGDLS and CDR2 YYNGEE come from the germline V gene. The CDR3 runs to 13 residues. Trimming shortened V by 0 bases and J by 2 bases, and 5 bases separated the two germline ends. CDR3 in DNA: TGTGCCAGCAGCGTAGAACCACAAGAGACCCAGTACTTC. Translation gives CASSVEPQETQYF.

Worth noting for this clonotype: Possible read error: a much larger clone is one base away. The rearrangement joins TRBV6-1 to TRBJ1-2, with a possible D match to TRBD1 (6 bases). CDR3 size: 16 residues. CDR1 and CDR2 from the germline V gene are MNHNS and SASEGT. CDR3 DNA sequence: TGTGCCGGCAGTGATGGGACACTCGTCCCTCCCTATGGCTACACCTTC. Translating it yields CAGSDGTLVPPYGYTF.

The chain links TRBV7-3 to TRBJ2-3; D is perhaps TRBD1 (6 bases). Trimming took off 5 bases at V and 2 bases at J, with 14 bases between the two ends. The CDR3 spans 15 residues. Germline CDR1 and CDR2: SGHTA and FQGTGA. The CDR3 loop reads CASSPRTASTDTQYF. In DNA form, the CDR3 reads TGTGCCAGCAGCCCCCGGACAGCCTCCACAGATACGCAGTATTTT. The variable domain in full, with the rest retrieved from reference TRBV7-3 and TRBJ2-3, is GAGVSQTPSNKVTEKGKYVELRCDPISGHTALYWYRQSLGQGPEFLIYFQGTGAADDSGLPNDRFFAVRPEGSVSTLKIQRTERGDSAVYLCASSPRTASTDTQYFGPGTRLTVL.

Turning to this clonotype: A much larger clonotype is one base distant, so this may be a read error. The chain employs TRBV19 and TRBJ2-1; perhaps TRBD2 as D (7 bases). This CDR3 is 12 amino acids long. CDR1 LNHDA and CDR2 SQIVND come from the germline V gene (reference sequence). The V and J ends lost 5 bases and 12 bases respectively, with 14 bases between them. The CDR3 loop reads CASSAGEGGQFF. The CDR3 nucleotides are TGTGCCAGTAGTGCGGGGGAGGGGGGGCAGTTCTTC.

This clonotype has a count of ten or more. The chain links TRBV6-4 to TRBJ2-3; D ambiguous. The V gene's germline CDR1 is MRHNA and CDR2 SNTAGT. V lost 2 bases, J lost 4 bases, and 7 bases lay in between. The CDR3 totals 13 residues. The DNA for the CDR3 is TGTGCCAGCAGTGACGGGCTAGCAGATACGCAGTATTTT. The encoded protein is CASSDGLADTQYF.